The rows below give T cell receptor beta chains drawn from one sample of a study of post-analysis software for immune sequencing data. A single record per CDR3 protein comes from TCRdb applying MiXCR to the PCR reads. Of around 770,000 distinct CDR3 sequences listed, roughly 50% are singletons. Sequencing input: blood. The receptors derive from a girl aged 10 to 17 with multiple sclerosis. The CDR3 runs from the conserved cysteine through the conserved F or W. The order of the fields is CDR3 length, V gene, clone size, J gene, CDR3 protein. Some rows mark clone size as missing; the rest say once, few, many or name a class of expanded clone.

length: 14
V: TRBV13
size: .
J: TRBJ1-6
CDR3: CASSLGAGNSPLHF

length: 16
V: TRBV11-2
size: .
J: TRBJ2-7
CDR3: CASSFLGSGSSYEQYF

length: 17
V: TRBV6-1
size: .
J: TRBJ2-6
CDR3: CASTSITGGTGANVLTF

length: 14
V: TRBV12-3/TRBV12-4
size: .
J: TRBJ1-5
CDR3: CASSTGYSNQPQHF

length: 16
V: TRBV6-2/TRBV6-3
size: .
J: TRBJ2-1
CDR3: CASSWKRQYSYNEQFF

length: 13
V: TRBV20-1
size: .
J: TRBJ1-1
CDR3: CSAESWGSTEAFF

length: 15
V: TRBV5-1
size: .
J: TRBJ2-3
CDR3: CASTLAGDRSDTQYF

length: 15
V: TRBV27
size: .
J: TRBJ1-1
CDR3: CASSLISGQGTEAFF

length: 16
V: TRBV12-3/TRBV12-4
size: .
J: TRBJ2-3
CDR3: CASSPRLAGGRDTQYF

length: 15
V: TRBV7-6
size: .
J: TRBJ2-3
CDR3: CASSLGGPTGDTQYF

length: 16
V: TRBV7-2
size: .
J: TRBJ2-3
CDR3: CASSLQSGGSTDTQYF

length: 14
V: TRBV12-3/TRBV12-4
size: .
J: TRBJ1-1
CDR3: CASSPRAGVTEAFF

length: 16
V: TRBV12-3/TRBV12-4
size: .
J: TRBJ2-1
CDR3: CASSLTSGRNYNEQFF

length: 17
V: TRBV24-1
size: once
J: TRBJ2-3
CDR3: CATSEVRAGGPADTQYF

length: 13
V: TRBV4-3
size: .
J: TRBJ2-5
CDR3: CASSHERGETQYF

length: 13
V: TRBV7-9
size: .
J: TRBJ2-7
CDR3: CVSGPGQGYEQYF

length: 16
V: TRBV6-6
size: .
J: TRBJ2-1
CDR3: CATSTQASGRYNEQFF

length: 15
V: TRBV3-1
size: .
J: TRBJ1-5
CDR3: CASSQGTGTSQPQHF

length: 14
V: TRBV27
size: .
J: TRBJ1-6
CDR3: CASSPDPPNSPLHF

length: 15
V: TRBV7-9
size: few
J: TRBJ2-1
CDR3: CASSPTGGRRDEQFF

length: 16
V: TRBV5-1
size: .
J: TRBJ2-1
CDR3: CASCSKGPPKDNEQFF

length: 14
V: TRBV6-5
size: .
J: TRBJ2-1
CDR3: CASSLAGLGNEQFF

length: 13
V: TRBV4-3
size: .
J: TRBJ2-1
CDR3: CASGREGYNEQFF

length: 15
V: TRBV28
size: few
J: TRBJ1-5
CDR3: CASSRTGGGNQPQHF

length: 13
V: TRBV15
size: .
J: TRBJ1-1
CDR3: CATSLKTNTEAFF

length: 18
V: TRBV6-5
size: once
J: TRBJ2-3
CDR3: CASSFGQGGRPSTDTQYF

length: 12
V: TRBV12-3/TRBV12-4
size: .
J: TRBJ1-2
CDR3: CASALGPYGYTF